Listed below are T cell receptor beta chains from one sample, sequenced in a study of human T cells and chemical hapten exposure. Using its own MiXCR run on the RACE reads, TCRdb lists one record per CDR3 protein. The data show approximately 79,000 distinct CDR3 sequences, about 9.4% seen once. Source: whole blood, taken in connection with sensitization to the hapten diphenylcyclopropenone (DPC). All receptors derive from a woman in her forties or fifties with alopecia areata. Some clones in this sample may be carry-over from other donors' samples. Each CDR3 is given with its conserved first and last residue. The D gene is left open where the match is weak. The size field is filled for only some rows; it gives once, few, many or a size class.

J gene	V gene	clone size	D gene	CDR3 protein	CDR3 DNA
TRBJ2-3	TRBV20-1	many	TRBD2	CSGLAGGDTQYF	TGCAGTGGATTGGCGGGAGGAGATACGCAGTATTTT
TRBJ1-3	TRBV6-6	many	-	CASGSSGNTIYF	TGTGCCAGCGGGAGCTCTGGAAACACCATATATTTT
TRBJ2-3	TRBV10-3	many	TRBD2	CAIGTSGGTDTQYF	TGTGCCATCGGCACTAGCGGGGGAACAGATACGCAGTATTTT
TRBJ2-1	TRBV7-8	many	TRBD2	CASSDPGLAGALYNEQFF	TGTGCCAGCAGCGACCCTGGACTAGCGGGAGCCCTTTACAATGAGCAGTTCTTC
TRBJ1-6	TRBV6-6	few	TRBD1	CASSPDRGDSPLHF	TGTGCCAGCAGTCCGGACAGGGGTGATTCACCCCTCCACTTT
TRBJ1-4	TRBV4-3	few	TRBD1	CASSQWEGGNEKLFF	TGCGCCAGCAGCCAATGGGAAGGGGGCAATGAAAAACTGTTTTTT
TRBJ2-3	TRBV7-6	-	-	CASSLVVTDSPQYF	TGTGCCAGCAGCTTAGTTGTTACGGACAGCCCGCAGTATTTT
TRBJ1-4	TRBV18	few	-	CASSPRGAQGEKLFF	TGTGCCAGCTCACCACGGGGGGCGCAAGGTGAAAAACTGTTTTTT
TRBJ2-2	TRBV9	few	-	CASSVTTIGAGSTGELFF	TGTGCCAGCAGCGTAACAACTATTGGGGCAGGGAGCACCGGGGAGCTGTTTTTT
TRBJ2-7	TRBV2	many	-	CASSLGLGSSYEQYF	TGTGCCAGCAGCCTGGGACTCGGGAGCTCCTACGAGCAGTACTTC
TRBJ1-1	TRBV29-1	few	TRBD1	CSVDRGSNTEAFF	TGCAGCGTCGACAGGGGAAGCAACACTGAAGCTTTCTTT
TRBJ2-1	TRBV18	-	TRBD2	CVSSPIVGSGVSYNEQFF	TGTGTCAGCTCACCCATTGTAGGTAGCGGGGTCTCCTACAATGAGCAGTTCTTC
TRBJ1-6	TRBV14	few	-	CASSRAQGLPNSPLHF	TGTGCCAGCAGCCGGGCTCAGGGACTTCCAAATTCACCCCTCCACTTT
TRBJ2-3	TRBV10-3	many	TRBD1	CAISESEDRGGKDTQYF	TGTGCCATCAGTGAGTCCGAGGACAGGGGTGGCAAGGATACGCAGTATTTT
TRBJ1-1	TRBV18	-	-	CASSLQASFNTEAFF	TGTGCCAGCTCACTACAAGCCAGCTTTAACACTGAAGCTTTCTTT
TRBJ2-7	TRBV5-1	few	TRBD1	CASSLVTTGKGEQYF	TGCGCCAGCAGCTTGGTTACGACAGGGAAAGGCGAGCAGTACTTC
TRBJ2-4	TRBV7-2	-	-	CASSLKGDGAYF	TGTGCCAGCAGCTTAAAAGGAGATGGGGCCTACTTC
TRBJ2-7	TRBV6-2/TRBV6-3	-	TRBD1	CASSRFRDSLYEQYF	TGTGCCAGCAGCCGGTTCCGGGACAGCCTGTACGAGCAGTACTTC
TRBJ1-2	TRBV29-1	-	-	CSVGQDYGYTF	TGCAGCGTTGGACAGGACTATGGCTACACCTTC
TRBJ2-7	TRBV20-1	many	TRBD2	CSASSGAEQYF	TGCAGTGCTTCAAGCGGGGCCGAGCAGTACTTC
TRBJ2-1	TRBV7-6	-	-	CASSSRGQGGYNEQFF	TGTGCCAGCAGCTCCAGAGGACAAGGGGGATACAATGAGCAGTTCTTC
TRBJ1-5	TRBV30	-	-	CAWRQPGNQPQHF	TGTGCCTGGAGACAGCCCGGGAATCAGCCCCAGCATTTT
TRBJ2-1	TRBV10-3	-	-	CAISETSNEQFF	TGTGCCATCAGTGAGACTAGCAATGAGCAGTTCTTC
TRBJ2-4	TRBV28	few	-	CASSLRRNIQYF	TGTGCCAGCAGTTTAAGGCGAAACATTCAGTACTTC
TRBJ1-6	TRBV27	few	-	CASSFNRDNSPLHF	TGTGCCAGCAGTTTTAACAGGGATAATTCACCCCTCCACTTT
TRBJ1-1	TRBV7-6	few	-	CASSLAPTQNTEAFF	TGTGCCAGCAGCTTAGCGCCAACGCAGAACACTGAAGCTTTCTTT
TRBJ2-1	TRBV7-6	few	-	CASSPQGSSYNEQFF	TGTGCCAGCAGCCCGCAGGGGAGCTCCTACAATGAGCAGTTCTTC
TRBJ2-3	TRBV18	many	-	CASSPKGSTDTQYF	TGTGCCAGCTCCCCAAAAGGGAGCACAGATACGCAGTATTTT
TRBJ2-5	TRBV6-1	many	TRBD1	CASSVDLQTGVRETQYF	TGTGCCAGCAGTGTTGACCTCCAGACAGGGGTTCGGGAGACCCAGTACTTC
TRBJ2-2	TRBV7-2	few	TRBD1	CASSTRTGLGGELFF	TGTGCCAGCAGCACTAGGACAGGGTTGGGCGGGGAGCTGTTTTTT
TRBJ2-5	TRBV7-8	-	-	CASSSRGRQETQYF	TGTGCCAGCAGCAGCCGAGGGCGTCAAGAGACCCAGTACTTC
TRBJ1-2	TRBV10-3	-	-	CAISGLRDTTIYGYTF	TGTGCCATCAGTGGGCTGCGGGACACTACGATCTATGGCTACACCTTC
TRBJ2-5	TRBV5-1	-	-	CASSLEPLGKTQYF	TGCGCCAGCAGCTTGGAGCCCTTAGGAAAGACCCAGTACTTC
TRBJ1-5	TRBV2	many	-	CASSEEGRPQHF	TGTGCCAGCAGTGAAGAGGGGAGGCCCCAGCATTTT
TRBJ1-1	TRBV20-1	few	-	CSAKAAGAVTEAFF	TGCAGTGCCAAAGCCGCGGGGGCGGTCACTGAAGCTTTCTTT
TRBJ2-4	TRBV11-2	many	-	CASSTDRGWANIQYF	TGTGCCAGCAGCACCGACAGAGGCTGGGCAAACATTCAGTACTTC
TRBJ1-1	TRBV30	few	-	CAWSASQNTEAFF	TGTGCCTGGAGTGCCTCTCAAAACACTGAAGCTTTCTTT
TRBJ2-3	TRBV7-8	-	-	CASSRVATDTQYF	TGTGCCAGCAGCCGGGTGGCCACAGATACGCAGTATTTT
TRBJ2-7	TRBV6-2/TRBV6-3	-	-	CAAGPGRASSYEQYF	TGTGCCGCTGGCCCGGGGCGGGCGAGCTCCTACGAGCAGTACTTC
TRBJ1-1	TRBV3-1	-	TRBD1	CASSHRQGKNTEAFF	TGTGCCAGCAGCCACCGACAGGGGAAGAACACTGAAGCTTTCTTT
TRBJ2-7	TRBV28	-	-	CASRGGGVYEQYF	TGTGCCAGCAGGGGAGGGGGCGTCTACGAGCAGTACTTC
TRBJ2-3	TRBV5-4	-	TRBD2	CVTREGPRDGDTQYF	TGTGTCACGCGGGAGGGCCCTCGGGATGGAGATACGCAGTATTTT
TRBJ2-1	TRBV2	many	-	CASREGDQRYNEQFF	TGTGCCAGCCGTGAGGGGGACCAGCGCTACAATGAGCAGTTCTTC
TRBJ1-2	TRBV11-2	-	-	CASSLSWGSSGYTF	TGTGCCAGCAGCTTAAGTTGGGGAAGCAGTGGCTACACCTTC
TRBJ1-1	TRBV11-1	-	-	CASSYTLGAAEAFF	TGTGCCAGCAGTTATACCCTAGGGGCGGCTGAAGCTTTCTTT
TRBJ1-2	TRBV12-3/TRBV12-4	few	TRBD1	CASSPRQGLIYGYTF	TGTGCCAGCAGTCCCAGACAGGGGTTGATCTATGGCTACACCTTC
TRBJ2-7	TRBV5-1	many	-	CASSLGRWDGDREDYEQYF	TGCGCCAGCAGCTTGGGAAGGTGGGATGGAGACAGGGAGGATTACGAGCAGTACTTC
TRBJ2-7	TRBV20-1	few	TRBD1	CSASSTGGEYEQYF	TGCAGTGCTAGCTCCACAGGGGGCGAGTACGAGCAGTACTTC
TRBJ2-5	TRBV7-2	-	-	CASSRGSFQETQYF	TGTGCCAGCAGCCGGGGGAGTTTCCAAGAGACCCAGTACTTC
TRBJ2-5	TRBV29-1	few	-	CSFLGPGGETQYF	TGCAGCTTCCTTGGCCCCGGAGGGGAGACCCAGTACTTC
TRBJ2-7	TRBV12-3/TRBV12-4	-	TRBD1	CASSAGQGAYEQYF	TGTGCCAGCAGTGCCGGACAGGGGGCCTACGAGCAGTACTTC
TRBJ1-1	TRBV12-3/TRBV12-4	-	TRBD1	CASSLGGQAEAFF	TGTGCCAGCAGTTTAGGGGGACAGGCTGAAGCTTTCTTT
TRBJ2-7	TRBV21-1	few	-	CASSSPDRSYEQYF	TGTGCCAGCAGCAGCCCGGATCGATCCTACGAGCAGTACTTC
TRBJ2-4	TRBV28	-	-	CASSQKIAGAKNIQYF	TGTGCCAGCAGTCAAAAGATCGCGGGGGCCAAAAACATTCAGTACTTC